This T cell receptor beta chain was recorded in a study of shared clonotypes between healthy human individuals. Study-wide background: Aged between 18 and 49, the donors were a couple of women and three men.

The germline V gene encodes CDR1 PRHDT and CDR2 FYEKMQ (reference sequence). The CDR3 length is 11 residues. Deletions cut 5 bases from V and 8 bases from J, with 7 bases between. CD8 memory fractions consisted of CD45RO+ and CCR7-negative CD45RA+ TemRA cells together. Here immunoSEQ multiplex PCR was the method, and the copy in TCRdb shows in-frame clones only, minus some. The table includes some 700,000 clones, around 91% detected once. Sequencing was done on a sample of memory CD8+ T cells from PBMCs. This sample's subset: CD45RO+ cells pooled with CCR7-negative TemRA cells. The sequence was collected from a man aged 18-30 years in good health. Some clones in this sample may be carry-over from other donors' samples. The V and J genes are TRBV13 and TRBJ2-1; a weak D match, TRBD1 (5 bases). CDR3 nucleotides: TGTGCCAGCAGCCCCAGGGATGAGCAGTTCTTC. Protein product: CASSPRDEQFF.